The rows below give T cell receptor beta chains drawn from one sample of a study of technical replicates of blood from a handful of donors. Assay used: immunoSEQ multiplex PCR; TCRdb lists only in-frame clones, some missing. The sample includes approximately 79,000 clones, about 97% seen only once; the top ten take around 0.3%. Sequencing was carried out using T cells isolated from PBMCs. The receptors were sampled from a human donor in good health. Each CDR3 is given with its conserved first and last residue. Size tells how often a clone was seen (once, few, many) or the class of an expanded clone, and some rows leave it out.

16 | TRBV10-3 | - | CAISETGTGGEEPQHF
14 | TRBV6-4 | - | CASSVTGRTGELFF
15 | TRBV19 | - | CASSTQGGSEYEQYF
13 | TRBV6-5 | - | CASSLHQRTEAFF
13 | TRBV19 | once | CATSGHFGTEAFF
17 | TRBV9 | - | CASSVAGTGRDNYGYTF
14 | TRBV29-1 | - | CSVTGNLNSYEQYF
15 | TRBV2 | - | CASRAGQVNTGELFF
12 | TRBV6-5 | - | CASGQGDNEQFF
17 | TRBV7-8 | - | CASSPVWASGNRNEQFF
13 | TRBV28 | - | CASIDRGPDTQYF
14 | TRBV10-1 | - | CASSDRPLNTEAFF
14 | TRBV27 | - | CASSYDRGRTEAFF
15 | TRBV9 | - | CASSGGIVGSYEQYF
14 | TRBV2 | - | CASLMDPRGETQYF